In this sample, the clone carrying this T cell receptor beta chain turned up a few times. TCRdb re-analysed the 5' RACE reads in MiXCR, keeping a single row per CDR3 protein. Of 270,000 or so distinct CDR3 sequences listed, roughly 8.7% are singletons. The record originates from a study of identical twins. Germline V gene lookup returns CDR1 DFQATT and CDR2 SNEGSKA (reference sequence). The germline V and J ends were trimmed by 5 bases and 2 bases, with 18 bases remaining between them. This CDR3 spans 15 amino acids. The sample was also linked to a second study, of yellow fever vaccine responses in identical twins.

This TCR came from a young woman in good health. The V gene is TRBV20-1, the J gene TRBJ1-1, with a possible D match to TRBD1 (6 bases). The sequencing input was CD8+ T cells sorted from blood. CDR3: CSAVKIPGQNTEAFF. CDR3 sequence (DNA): TGCAGTGCTGTTAAAATCCCGGGACAAAACACTGAAGCTTTCTTT.